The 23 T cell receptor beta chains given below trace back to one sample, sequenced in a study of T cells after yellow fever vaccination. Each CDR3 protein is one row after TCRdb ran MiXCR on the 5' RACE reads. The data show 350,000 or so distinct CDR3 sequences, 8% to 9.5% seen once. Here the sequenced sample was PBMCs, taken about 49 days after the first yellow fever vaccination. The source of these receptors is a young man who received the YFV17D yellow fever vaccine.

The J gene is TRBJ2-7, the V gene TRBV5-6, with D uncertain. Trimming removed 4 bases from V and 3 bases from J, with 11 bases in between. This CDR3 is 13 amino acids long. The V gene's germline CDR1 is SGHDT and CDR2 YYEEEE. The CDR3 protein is CASSPGLDYEQYV. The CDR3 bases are TGTGCCAGCAGCCCAGGCCTCGACTACGAGCAGTACGTC.

The CDR3 coding sequence is TGTGCCAGCAGCGTCCCGGGAGTGGGTATAAGCAATCAGCCCCAGCATTTT. Its protein product is CASSVPGVGISNQPQHF. The genes are TRBV7-8 and TRBJ1-5, with D uncertain. The CDR3 loop spans 17 amino acids. The germline gives CDR1 SGHVS, CDR2 FQNEAQ. Between the trimmed V and J ends, which lost 5 bases and 1 base, there was a span of 18 bases.

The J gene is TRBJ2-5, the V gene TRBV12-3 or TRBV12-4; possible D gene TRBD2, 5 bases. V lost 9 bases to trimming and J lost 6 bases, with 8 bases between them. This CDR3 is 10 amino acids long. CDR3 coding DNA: TGTGCCAGGGGAGCGAAGACCCAGTACTTC. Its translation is CARGAKTQYF.

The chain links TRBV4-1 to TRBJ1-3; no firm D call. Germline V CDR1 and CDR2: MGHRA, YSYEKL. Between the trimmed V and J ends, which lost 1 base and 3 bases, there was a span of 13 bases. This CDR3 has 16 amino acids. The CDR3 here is CASSQAHRAGGNTIYF. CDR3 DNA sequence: TGCGCCAGCAGCCAAGCCCATCGGGCGGGTGGAAACACCATATATTTT.

CDR3 sequence reads: CASSRGLADTQYF. CDR3 DNA: TGTGCCAGCAGCCGGGGGCTGGCAGATACGCAGTATTTT. The chain is built from TRBV6-4 and TRBJ2-3; D could derive from TRBD1 or TRBD2 (6 bases each). The V gene lost 6 bases and the J gene lost 4 bases, with 11 bases spanning the gap. There are 13 residues in the CDR3. Germline CDR1 is MRHNA and CDR2 is SNTAGT.

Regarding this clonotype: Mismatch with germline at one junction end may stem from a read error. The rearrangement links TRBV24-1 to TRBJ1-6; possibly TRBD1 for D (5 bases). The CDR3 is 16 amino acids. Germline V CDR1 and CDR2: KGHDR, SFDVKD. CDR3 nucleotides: TGTGCCACCAGTGATTTGCGGTGCAGGGCGGATTCACCCCCCCACTTT. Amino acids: CATSDLRCRADSPPHF.

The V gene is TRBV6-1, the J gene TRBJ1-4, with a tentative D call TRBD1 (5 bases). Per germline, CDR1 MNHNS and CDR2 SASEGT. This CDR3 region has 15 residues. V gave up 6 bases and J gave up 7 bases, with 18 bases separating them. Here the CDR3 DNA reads TGTGCCAGCAGAAGCCGGCCGGGGGGAATTGAAAAACTGTTTTTT. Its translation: CASRSRPGGIEKLFF.

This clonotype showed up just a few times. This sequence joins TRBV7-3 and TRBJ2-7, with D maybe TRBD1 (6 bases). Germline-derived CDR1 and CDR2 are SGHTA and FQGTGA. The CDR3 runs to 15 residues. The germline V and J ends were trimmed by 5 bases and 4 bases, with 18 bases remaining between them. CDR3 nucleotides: TGTGCCAGCAGCCCAGGGGCCCCGTACACTTACGAGCAGTACGTC. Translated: CASSPGAPYTYEQYV.

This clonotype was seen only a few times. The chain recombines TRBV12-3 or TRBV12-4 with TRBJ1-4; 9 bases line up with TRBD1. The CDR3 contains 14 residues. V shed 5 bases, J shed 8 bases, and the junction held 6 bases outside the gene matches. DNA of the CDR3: TGTGCCAGCAGTCCGGACAGGGGTCGGGAAAAACTGTTTTTT. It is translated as CASSPDRGREKLFF.

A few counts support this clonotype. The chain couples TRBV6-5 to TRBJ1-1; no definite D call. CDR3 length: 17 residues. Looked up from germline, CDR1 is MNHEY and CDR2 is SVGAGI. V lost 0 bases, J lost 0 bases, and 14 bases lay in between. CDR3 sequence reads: CASSYSSGLGVNTEAFF. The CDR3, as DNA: TGTGCCAGCAGTTACTCAAGTGGGTTGGGAGTGAACACTGAAGCTTTCTTT.

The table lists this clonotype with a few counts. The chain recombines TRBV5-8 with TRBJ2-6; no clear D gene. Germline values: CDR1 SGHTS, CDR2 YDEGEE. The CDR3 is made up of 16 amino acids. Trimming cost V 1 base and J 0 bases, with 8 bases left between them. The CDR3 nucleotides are TGTGCCAGCAGCTTGTGGCAGAGCTCTGGGGCCAACGTCCTGACTTTC. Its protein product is CASSLWQSSGANVLTF.

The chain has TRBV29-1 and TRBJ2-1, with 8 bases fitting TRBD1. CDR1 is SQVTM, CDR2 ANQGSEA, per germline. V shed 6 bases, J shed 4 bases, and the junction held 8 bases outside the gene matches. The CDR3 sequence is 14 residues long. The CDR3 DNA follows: TGCAGCGTCGTTTCAGGGGGCGCATACAATGAGCAGTTCTTC. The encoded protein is CSVVSGGAYNEQFF.

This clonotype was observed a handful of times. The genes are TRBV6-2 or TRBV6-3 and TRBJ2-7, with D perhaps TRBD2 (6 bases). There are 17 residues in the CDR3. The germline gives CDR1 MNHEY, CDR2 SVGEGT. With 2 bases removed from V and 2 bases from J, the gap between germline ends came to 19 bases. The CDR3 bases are TGTGCCAGCAGTTACCCATTCGGACTACGAAGCACCTACGAGCAGTACTTC. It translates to CASSYPFGLRSTYEQYF.

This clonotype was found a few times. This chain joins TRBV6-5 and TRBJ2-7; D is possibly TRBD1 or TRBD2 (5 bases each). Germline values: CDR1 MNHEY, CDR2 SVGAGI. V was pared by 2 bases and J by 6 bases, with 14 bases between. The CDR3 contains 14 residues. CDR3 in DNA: TGTGCCAGCAGTTACGTGGGGCAGAGGGGCGAGCAGTACTTC. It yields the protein CASSYVGQRGEQYF.

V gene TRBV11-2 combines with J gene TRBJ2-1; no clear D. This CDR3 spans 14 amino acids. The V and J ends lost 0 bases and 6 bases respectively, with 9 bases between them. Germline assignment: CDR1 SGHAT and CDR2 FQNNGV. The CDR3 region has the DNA TGTGCCAGCAGCTTAGATCGTAGCTCCAATGAGCAGTTCTTC. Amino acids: CASSLDRSSNEQFF.

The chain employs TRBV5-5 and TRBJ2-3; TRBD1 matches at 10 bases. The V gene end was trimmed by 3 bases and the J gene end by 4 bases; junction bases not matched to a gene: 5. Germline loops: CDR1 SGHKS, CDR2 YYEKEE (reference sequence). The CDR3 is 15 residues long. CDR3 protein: CASSSDRGYADTQYF. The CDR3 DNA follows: TGTGCCAGCAGCTCGGACAGGGGGTACGCAGATACGCAGTATTTT.

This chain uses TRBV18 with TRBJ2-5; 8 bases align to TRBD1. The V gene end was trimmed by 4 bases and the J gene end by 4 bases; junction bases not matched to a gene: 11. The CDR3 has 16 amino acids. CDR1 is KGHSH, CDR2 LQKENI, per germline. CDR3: CASSRGPQGARETQYF. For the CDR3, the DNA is TGTGCCAGCTCACGCGGCCCTCAGGGGGCCCGAGAGACCCAGTACTTC.

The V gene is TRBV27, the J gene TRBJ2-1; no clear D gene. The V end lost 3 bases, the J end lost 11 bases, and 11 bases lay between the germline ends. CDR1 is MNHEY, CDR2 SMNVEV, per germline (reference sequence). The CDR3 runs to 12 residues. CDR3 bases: TGTGCCAGCAGTTTTGGGGTTGGGAAGCAGTTCTTC. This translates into CASSFGVGKQFF.

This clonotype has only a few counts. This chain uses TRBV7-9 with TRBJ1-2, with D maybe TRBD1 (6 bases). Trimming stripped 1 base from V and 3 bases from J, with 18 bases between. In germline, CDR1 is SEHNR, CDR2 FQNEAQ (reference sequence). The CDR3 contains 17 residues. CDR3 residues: CASSLGWGGRTDYGYTF. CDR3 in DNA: TGTGCCAGCAGCTTAGGATGGGGGGGCAGGACTGACTATGGCTACACCTTC.

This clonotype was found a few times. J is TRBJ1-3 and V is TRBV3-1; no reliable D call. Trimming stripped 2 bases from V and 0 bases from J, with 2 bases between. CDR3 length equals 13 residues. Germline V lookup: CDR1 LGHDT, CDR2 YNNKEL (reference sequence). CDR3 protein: CASSQRSGNTIYF. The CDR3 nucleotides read TGTGCCAGCAGCCAACGCTCTGGAAACACCATATATTTT.

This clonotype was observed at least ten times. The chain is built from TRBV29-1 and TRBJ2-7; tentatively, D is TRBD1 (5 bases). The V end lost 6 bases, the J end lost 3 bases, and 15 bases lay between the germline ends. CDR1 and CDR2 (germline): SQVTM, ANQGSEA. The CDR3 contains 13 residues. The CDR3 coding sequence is TGCAGCGTCGCAAAAGGGGTCGACTACGAGCAGTACTTC. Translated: CSVAKGVDYEQYF.

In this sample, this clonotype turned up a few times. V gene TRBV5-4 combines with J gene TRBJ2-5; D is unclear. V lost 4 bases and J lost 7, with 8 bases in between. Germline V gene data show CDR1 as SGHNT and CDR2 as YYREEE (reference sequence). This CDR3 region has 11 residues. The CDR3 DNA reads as TGTGCCAGCAGCGACCCGGGGACCCAGTACTTC. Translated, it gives CASSDPGTQYF.

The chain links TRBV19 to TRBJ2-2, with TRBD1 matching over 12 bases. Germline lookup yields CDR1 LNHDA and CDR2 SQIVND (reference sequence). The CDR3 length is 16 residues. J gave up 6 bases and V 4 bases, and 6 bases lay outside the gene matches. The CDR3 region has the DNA TGTGCCAGTAGTAGCTCCGGGACAGGGGGCCCCGGGGAGCTGTTTTTT. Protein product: CASSSSGTGGPGELFF.